Presented here are 24 T cell receptor beta chains from one specimen sequenced in a study of blood T cell repertoires in COVID-19. Assay used: immunoSEQ multiplex PCR; TCRdb lists only in-frame clones, some missing. This repertoire shows about 320,000 clones, about 91% found once; its top ten account for 1.5% to 2%. Sequences were obtained from peripheral blood. The receptor set was obtained from a woman in her twenties or thirties with COVID-19, enrolled during active disease.

This clone appeared once. The chain couples TRBV2 to TRBJ1-1; possibly TRBD1 for D (5 bases). V gave up 5 bases and J gave up 1 base, with 11 bases separating them. The CDR3 runs 14 residues. Germline CDR1 and CDR2: SNHLY and FYNNEI. This CDR3 is CASSNKGKNTEAFF. The CDR3, as DNA: TGTGCCAGCAGTAATAAGGGGAAGAACACTGAAGCTTTCTTT.

V gene TRBV7-9 combines with J gene TRBJ2-7; TRBD1 might be the D (6 bases). With 5 bases removed from V and 6 bases from J, the gap between germline ends came to 14 bases. The CDR3 extends over 13 amino acids. From germline, CDR1 is SEHNR and CDR2 FQNEAQ (reference sequence). The CDR3 loop is CASSVTTGSEQYF. For the CDR3, the DNA is TGTGCCAGCAGCGTGACGACAGGATCCGAGCAGTACTTC.

The chain employs TRBV4-1 and TRBJ1-2; 10 positions agree with TRBD1. CDR1 and CDR2 (germline): MGHRA, YSYEKL. With V trimmed by 2 bases and J by 2 bases, 11 bases remained unmatched. The CDR3 covers 18 residues. The DNA for the CDR3 is TGCGCCAGCAGCCAACTTTCCGGGACAGGGGCCAAAAACTATGGCTACACCTTC. Its translation: CASSQLSGTGAKNYGYTF.

The chain uses TRBV29-1 and TRBJ1-2; D remains unclear. V lost 4 bases, J lost 5 bases, and 11 bases lay in between. The germline gives CDR1 SQVTM, CDR2 ANQGSEA. This CDR3 has 12 residues. The CDR3 protein is CSVGRPDYGYTF. The CDR3 region has the DNA TGCAGCGTTGGGAGGCCAGATTATGGCTACACCTTC. Using reference TRBV29-1 and TRBJ1-2 for the parts outside the CDR3, the full variable domain is SAVISQKPSRDICQRGTSLTIQCQVDSQVTMMFWYRQQPGQSLTLIATANQGSEATYESGFVIDKFPISRPNLTFSTLTVSNMSPEDSSIYLCSVGRPDYGYTFGSGTRLTVV.

This chain links TRBV7-8 with TRBJ1-5; D is uncertain. Trimming left V 4 bases short and J 1 base short, with 11 bases between. CDR1 and CDR2 (germline): SGHVS, FQNEAQ. CDR3 length equals 15 residues. The CDR3 reads CASSSRRYSNQPQHF. CDR3 nucleotide sequence: TGTGCCAGCAGCTCCAGAAGATACAGCAATCAGCCCCAGCATTTT.

The chain has TRBV24-1 and TRBJ2-1, with a possible D match to TRBD2 (5 bases). Germline values: CDR1 KGHDR, CDR2 SFDVKD. Deletions cut 4 bases from V and 5 bases from J, with 14 bases between. The CDR3 consists of 15 residues. The CDR3 DNA reads as TGTGCCACCAGTGAACGGTCTAGCCCCCACAATGAGCAGTTCTTC. This encodes CATSERSSPHNEQFF.

The J gene is TRBJ1-6, the V gene TRBV6-4; D might be TRBD1 (5 bases). This CDR3 is built from 18 residues. V lost 2 bases, J lost 0 bases, and 14 bases lay in between. Germline CDR1 is MRHNA and CDR2 is SNTAGT. CDR3 sequence: CASSDVQGSSSYNSPLHF. In DNA form, the CDR3 reads TGTGCCAGCAGTGACGTCCAGGGCTCTAGCTCCTATAATTCACCCCTCCACTTT.

J is TRBJ1-4 and V is TRBV25-1; 10 bases line up with TRBD1. The germline V gene encodes CDR1 MGHDK and CDR2 SYGVNS. CDR3 length: 15 amino acids. V lost 1 base, J lost 8 bases, and 4 bases stayed unmatched. CDR3 amino acids: CASSEWTGGDEKLFF. DNA for the CDR3: TGTGCCAGCAGTGAATGGACAGGGGGAGACGAAAAACTGTTTTTT.

With respect to this clone: This specimen includes other DNA sequences encoding the same CDR3. The chain recombines TRBV6-5 with TRBJ1-2; 7 nucleotides align to TRBD1. V shed 6 bases and J 2 bases; nucleotides not matched to a gene: 3. The CDR3 has 13 residues. Per the germline V gene, CDR1 is MNHEY and CDR2 is SVGAGI. The CDR3 loop reads CASSKTGNYGYTF. The CDR3 nucleotides read TGTGCCAGCAGCAAGACAGGGAACTATGGCTACACCTTC.

V gene TRBV10-3 combines with J gene TRBJ1-5, with D perhaps TRBD1 (6 bases). The V end lost 5 bases, the J end lost 3 bases, and 11 bases lay between the germline ends. Per germline, CDR1 ENHRY and CDR2 SYGVKD. The CDR3 contains 14 residues. The CDR3 here is CAISSRGANQPQHF. The CDR3 region has the DNA TGTGCCATCAGTAGCAGGGGTGCCAATCAGCCCCAGCATTTT.

J is TRBJ1-2 and V is TRBV3-1 (or the pseudogene TRBV3-2), with 7 positions matching TRBD1. Looked up from germline, CDR1 is LGHDT and CDR2 is YNNKEL (reference sequence). The CDR3 spans 13 residues. The V gene end was trimmed by 4 bases and the J gene end by 8 bases; junction bases not matched to a gene: 7. CDR3 protein: CASSPGQALGYTF. The CDR3 DNA reads TGTGCCAGCAGCCCAGGACAGGCGTTAGGCTACACCTTC.

V gene TRBV11-3 combines with J gene TRBJ1-4, with D perhaps TRBD1 (6 bases). The V and J ends lost 5 bases and 4 bases respectively, with 14 bases between them. Germline V CDR1 and CDR2: SGHNT, YENEEA. The CDR3 length is 15 residues. CDR3 sequence reads: CASSLKGHFNEKLFF. The CDR3, as DNA: TGTGCCAGCAGCCTAAAGGGACACTTTAATGAAAAACTGTTTTTT.

The chain is built from TRBV28 and TRBJ1-2; D possibly corresponds to TRBD1 (5 bases). CDR1 and CDR2 (germline): MDHEN, SYDVKM. Trimming took off 4 bases at V and 3 bases at J, with 21 bases between the two ends. CDR3 length: 17 amino acids. The DNA of the CDR3 is TGTGCCAGCAGTTCAACCATCCAGGTGGGGCGCCACTATGGCTACACCTTC. Its protein product is CASSSTIQVGRHYGYTF.

The chain is built from TRBV3-1 (or the pseudogene TRBV3-2) and TRBJ2-1, with D maybe TRBD1 (5 bases). CDR3 length: 16 amino acids. Germline CDR1 is LGHDT and CDR2 is YNNKEL (reference sequence). V gave up 2 bases and J gave up 2 bases, with 13 bases separating them. CDR3 coding DNA: TGTGCCAGCAGCCAACAACGACAGCCACCCTACAATGAGCAGTTCTTC. Its translation is CASSQQRQPPYNEQFF.

The gene calls are TRBV7-9 and TRBJ2-7; TRBD1 aligns across 9 bases. The J segment lost 5 bases and the V segment lost 4 bases, leaving 9 bases of the junction unmatched. In germline, CDR1 is SEHNR, CDR2 FQNEAQ (reference sequence). This CDR3 region has 15 residues. DNA for the CDR3: TGTGCCAGCAGCTCGATACAGGGGGCAGGGGACGAGCAGTACTTC. This encodes CASSSIQGAGDEQYF.

The chain links TRBV19 to TRBJ1-1, with D perhaps matching TRBD1 (5 bases). The V gene lost 2 bases and the J gene lost 0 bases, with 19 bases spanning the gap. CDR1 and CDR2 (germline): LNHDA, SQIVND (reference sequence). This CDR3 has 18 amino acids. The CDR3 region has the DNA TGTGCCAGTAGTATACCACGGGGGGTGCTAGGCTTGAACACTGAAGCTTTCTTT. Protein sequence: CASSIPRGVLGLNTEAFF.

The CDR3 DNA is TGTGCCAGCAGCCGCGGGACAGGGGGCGCGGGTGAAAAACTGTTTTTT. This gives the protein CASSRGTGGAGEKLFF. The V and J genes are TRBV14 and TRBJ1-4; 12 bases fit TRBD1. V was pared by 4 bases and J by 7 bases, with 7 bases of the junction left unmatched. The CDR3 is 16 amino acids. Per the germline V gene, CDR1 is SGHDN and CDR2 is FVKESK.

The J gene is TRBJ1-3, the V gene TRBV7-8, with 8 bases identical to TRBD1. CDR1 and CDR2 from the germline V gene are SGHVS and FQNEAQ. J was trimmed by 4 bases and V by 5 bases; bases with no gene match: 7. CDR3 length equals 15 residues. Written as DNA, the CDR3 is TGTGCCAGCAGCCGAGGACAGGGCGTGGGAAACACCATATATTTT. It translates to CASSRGQGVGNTIYF.

The chain is built from TRBV28 and TRBJ2-5; 10 bases are a match to TRBD2. V was pared by 6 bases and J by 5 bases, with 15 bases of the junction left unmatched. Germline V gene sequence: CDR1 MDHEN, CDR2 SYDVKM. This CDR3 spans 17 amino acids. The CDR3 region is CASSQGDLAGESETQYF. The CDR3 nucleotides are TGTGCCAGCAGCCAAGGCGACCTAGCGGGGGAGTCGGAGACCCAGTACTTC.

This clone came up once. The V call is TRBV3-1 (or the pseudogene TRBV3-2), the J call TRBJ1-4; TRBD1 aligns across 7 bases. This CDR3 region has 12 residues. The V and J ends lost 6 bases and 6 bases, in that order; junction bases with no gene match: 1. The V gene's germline CDR1 is LGHDT and CDR2 YNNKEL (reference sequence). CDR3 residues: CASRGQYEKLFF. CDR3 nucleotide sequence: TGTGCCAGCAGGGGACAGTATGAAAAACTGTTTTTT.

The CDR3 region has the DNA TGTGCCAGCAGCTACGGACAGGGGAGGGCCCATGAGCAGTTCTTC. As protein: CASSYGQGRAHEQFF. The rearrangement uses TRBV5-8 and TRBJ2-1; 9 nucleotides line up with TRBD1. This CDR3 comprises 15 residues. The germline gives CDR1 SGHTS, CDR2 YDEGEE. V was clipped by 3 bases and J by 8 bases; unmatched bases: 9. The entire variable domain, with the rest obtained from reference TRBV5-8 and TRBJ2-1, is as follows: EAGVTQSPTHLIKTRGQQATLRCSPISGHTSVYWYQQALGLGLQFLLWYDEGEERNRGNFPPRFSGRQFPNYSSELNVNALELEDSALYLCASSYGQGRAHEQFFGPGTRLTVL.

This chain connects TRBV30 to TRBJ2-1, with TRBD2 matching 8 bases. The CDR3 spans 15 residues. V shed 0 bases and J 0 bases; nucleotides not matched to a gene: 1. Germline lookup yields CDR1 GTSNPN and CDR2 SVGIG (reference sequence). CDR3 sequence: CAWSVAGASYNEQFF. CDR3 coding DNA: TGTGCCTGGAGTGTAGCGGGGGCCTCCTACAATGAGCAGTTCTTC. Based on the CDR3 plus reference TRBV30 and TRBJ2-1, the full variable domain is SQTIHQWPATLVQPVGSPLSLECTVEGTSNPNLYWYRQAAGRGLQLLFYSVGIGQISSEVPQNLSASRPQDRQFILSSKKLLLSDSGFYLCAWSVAGASYNEQFFGPGTRLTVL.

The rearrangement joins TRBV18 to TRBJ1-1, with D tentatively TRBD1 (6 bases). CDR3 size: 14 residues. The ends were cut back, 3 bases at V and 7 bases at J, with 15 bases in the middle. Per germline, CDR1 KGHSH and CDR2 LQKENI. In DNA, the CDR3 is TGTGCCAGCTCACCGACAGGAGGCTCTTTTGAAGCTTTCTTT. Translation: CASSPTGGSFEAFF.

This chain connects TRBV18 to TRBJ1-1; D perhaps matches TRBD1 (5 bases). Deletions cut 6 bases from V and 3 bases from J, with 8 bases between. The V gene's germline CDR1 is KGHSH and CDR2 LQKENI. This CDR3 has 12 amino acids. The CDR3 here is CASSWGDTEAFF. Written as DNA, the CDR3 is TGTGCCAGCTCCTGGGGGGACACTGAAGCTTTCTTT.